This T cell receptor beta chain was observed in a study of beta chain features in type 1 diabetes. Across the whole study: Healthy donors and patients had similar age, gender and cell yields. General study points: In all four CD4+ subsets, TCRB CDR3 length was significantly, moderately reduced in type 1 diabetes.

Expressed TCRB transcripts were sequenced, since all the RNA that had been isolated was reverse transcribed. Method: immunoSEQ multiplex PCR; TCRdb's copy keeps in-frame clones and lacks some. This table holds fewer than 300,000 clones, roughly 22% found once. Germline CDR1 is SGHNT and CDR2 is YYREEE (reference sequence). The CDR3 consists of 10 residues. Trimming stripped 9 bases from V and 3 bases from J, with 6 bases between. On average, the one heparinised blood draw given by each donor was about 120 mL. Via CD45RO/CCR7/CD25/CD127/CD95/CD27, cells of the CD4+ naive, central memory, regulatory and stem cell-like memory subsets were sorted. Purities over 98% were achieved in all sorted populations. On this clone: Its antigen is unknown.

The V call is TRBV5-4, the J call TRBJ1-2; D not resolved. Sequencing was performed on naive CD4+ T cells from blood. The clonotype was recovered from a woman in her forties with type 1 diabetes. DNA of the CDR3: TGTGCCACCGGTGACTATGGCTACACCTTC. It codes for CATGDYGYTF.